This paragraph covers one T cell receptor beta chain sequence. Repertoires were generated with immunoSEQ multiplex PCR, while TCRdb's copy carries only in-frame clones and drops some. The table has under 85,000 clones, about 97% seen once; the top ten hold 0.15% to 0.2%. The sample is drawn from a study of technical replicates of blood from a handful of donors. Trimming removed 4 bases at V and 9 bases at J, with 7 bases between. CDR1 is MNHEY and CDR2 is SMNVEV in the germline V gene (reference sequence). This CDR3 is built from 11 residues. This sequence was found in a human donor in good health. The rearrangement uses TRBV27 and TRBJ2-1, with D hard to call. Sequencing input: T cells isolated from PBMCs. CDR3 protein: CASSSYGEQFF. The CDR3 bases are TGTGCCAGCAGTTCGTACGGTGAGCAGTTCTTC.